This passage covers 30 T cell receptor beta chains from one sample sequenced in a study of blood T cell repertoires in COVID-19. Libraries were prepared by immunoSEQ multiplex PCR; TCRdb keeps only in-frame clonotypes and omits some of them. The profile shows under 200,000 clones, 79% of them singletons. The sequencing sample was made of peripheral blood. All receptors derive from a woman aged 55-70 years with COVID-19, enrolled during active disease.

This clone was seen a few times. The chain carries TRBV28 and TRBJ1-5; a weak D match, TRBD1 (6 bases). Germline CDR1 reads MDHEN; CDR2 reads SYDVKM. Trimming left V 5 bases short and J 6 bases short, with 20 bases between. This CDR3 has 16 amino acids. The CDR3 sequence: CASSLQPRDTFQPQHF. The CDR3 nucleotides read TGTGCCAGCAGTCTTCAACCCCGGGACACCTTTCAGCCCCAGCATTTT.

The J gene is TRBJ1-5, the V gene TRBV2; D remains unclear. Germline assignment: CDR1 SNHLY and CDR2 FYNNEI. With 3 bases removed from V and 0 bases from J, the gap between germline ends came to 12 bases. The length of the CDR3 is 16 residues. CDR3 in amino acids: CASSDDGRLSNQPQHF. CDR3 nucleotide sequence: TGTGCCAGCAGTGACGACGGGAGGCTTAGCAATCAGCCCCAGCATTTT.

The genes are TRBV28 and TRBJ1-2; D gene ambiguous. Germline CDR1 is MDHEN and CDR2 is SYDVKM. The CDR3 is 12 residues long. With 4 bases removed from V and 7 bases from J, the gap between germline ends came to 10 bases. For the CDR3, the DNA is TGTGCCAGCAGTTCGGGAACCAGTGGCTACACCTTC. Protein sequence: CASSSGTSGYTF.

CDR3 residues: CASSVTGDTQYF. The CDR3 DNA is TGTGCCAGCAGCGTGACAGGAGATACGCAGTATTTT. V and J are TRBV12-3 or TRBV12-4 and TRBJ2-3, with TRBD1 as a possible D gene (6 bases). Trimming took off 6 bases at V and 5 bases at J, with 9 bases between the two ends. The CDR3 covers 12 residues.

The chain couples TRBV19 to TRBJ2-2; 7 nucleotides match TRBD2. Germline V CDR1 and CDR2: LNHDA, SQIVND (reference sequence). The CDR3 is 15 amino acids. The J segment lost 7 bases and the V segment lost 7 bases, leaving 12 bases of the junction unmatched. The CDR3 DNA sequence: TGTGCCAGTAAGGCCTCGTCGGGGGGAATCGGGGAGCTGTTTTTT. Translation gives CASKASSGGIGELFF.

The chain uses TRBV5-1 and TRBJ1-1; tentatively, D is TRBD1 (5 bases). The CDR3 contains 13 residues. CDR1 and CDR2 from the germline V gene are SGHRS and YFSETQ. Trimming took 4 bases from V and 11 from J, leaving 18 bases between them. The CDR3 DNA is TGCGCCAGCAGCGCTAGGGGCGCAGGAGATGCTTTCTTT. Its protein is CASSARGAGDAFF.

The chain uses TRBV19 and TRBJ2-3; 7 nucleotides line up with TRBD2. Losses at the gene ends were 4 bases for V and 1 base for J; bases not matched to a gene: 8. Germline V lookup: CDR1 LNHDA, CDR2 SQIVND (reference sequence). The CDR3 consists of 16 residues. The CDR3: CASSRLAGSGTDTQYF. CDR3 bases: TGTGCCAGTAGTAGACTAGCTGGCAGTGGCACAGATACGCAGTATTTT. The whole variable domain, remainder taken from reference TRBV19 and TRBJ2-3, is DGGITQSPKYLFRKEGQNVTLSCEQNLNHDAMYWYRQDPGQGLRLIYYSQIVNDFQKGDIAEGYSVSREKKESFPLTVTSAQKNPTAFYLCASSRLAGSGTDTQYFGPGTRLTVL.

The J gene is TRBJ2-3, the V gene TRBV7-9; 11 bases align to TRBD2. This CDR3 has 15 amino acids. CDR1 and CDR2 from the germline V gene are SEHNR and FQNEAQ (reference sequence). V lost 2 bases to trimming and J lost 3 bases; unmatched junction nucleotides: 1. The CDR3 spells CASSLLAGGTDTQYF. The CDR3 DNA follows: TGTGCCAGCAGCTTACTAGCGGGGGGAACAGATACGCAGTATTTT. The variable domain in full, completed from reference TRBV7-9 and TRBJ2-3, reads DTGVSQNPRHKITKRGQNVTFRCDPISEHNRLYWYRQTLGQGPEFLTYFQNEAQLEKSRLLSDRFSAERPKGSFSTLEIQRTEQGDSAMYLCASSLLAGGTDTQYFGPGTRLTVL.

This clone was detected once. This rearrangement joins TRBV6-6 to TRBJ2-7; D might be TRBD1 (8 bases). Germline-derived CDR1 and CDR2 are MNHNY and SVGAGI (reference sequence). The CDR3 spans 16 residues. V was trimmed by 6 bases and J by 3 bases, leaving 21 bases between them. The CDR3 DNA reads TGTGCCAGCAGCGGGGGGAGACAGGGGCTCTTCTACGAGCAGTACTTC. Translation gives CASSGGRQGLFYEQYF.

V usage is TRBV6-4 and J usage is TRBJ2-5, with a tentative D call TRBD1 (7 bases). The CDR3 spans 16 residues. The ends were cut back, 5 bases at V and 2 bases at J, with 18 bases in the middle. Germline V gene sequence: CDR1 MRHNA, CDR2 SNTAGT. CDR3 amino acids: CASSQGGCGPQETQYF. The CDR3 nucleotides are TGTGCCAGCAGTCAGGGGGGTTGCGGTCCTCAAGAGACCCAGTACTTC.

V usage is TRBV7-2 and J usage is TRBJ2-7; 8 nucleotides agree with TRBD1. CDR1 and CDR2 (germline): SGHTA, FQGNSA. Trimming at V came to 1 base and at J to 3 bases, leaving 5 bases not matched to a gene. The CDR3 runs 15 residues. The CDR3, as DNA: TGTGCCAGCAGCTTAGGGGACAGGAGCTACTACGAGCAGTACTTC. As protein: CASSLGDRSYYEQYF.

The CDR3 loop reads CASSGGPPQLGKTLHF. Written as DNA, the CDR3 is TGTGCCAGCAGCGGTGGTCCCCCCCAACTAGGAAAGACCCTCCACTTT. The rearrangement links TRBV9 to TRBJ1-6; D unresolved. The CDR3 has 16 amino acids. Germline-derived CDR1 and CDR2 are SGDLS and YYNGEE. Trimming took off 3 bases at V and 14 bases at J, with 24 bases between the two ends.

V usage is TRBV19 and J usage is TRBJ2-1; 11 bases line up with TRBD1. V was pared by 8 bases and J by 6 bases, with 6 bases of the junction left unmatched. The CDR3 sequence is 14 residues long. Germline V gene data show CDR1 as LNHDA and CDR2 as SQIVND (reference sequence). CDR3 bases: TGTGCCAGTGGTCCGGGACAGGGGGTCAATGAGCAGTTCTTC. Its protein product is CASGPGQGVNEQFF.

The table lists this clone with many counts. The chain joins TRBV4-2 to TRBJ2-7; 13 bases match TRBD2. Germline CDR1 and CDR2: LGHNA and YNFKEQ. J was trimmed by 2 bases and V by 1 base; bases with no gene match: 20. CDR3 length equals 22 residues. CDR3 in DNA: TGTGCCAGCAGCCAAGCCCCAACGCAAAGGACTAGCGGGAGTTCCGTTACCTACGAGCAGTACTTC. Translated, it gives CASSQAPTQRTSGSSVTYEQYF.

The rearrangement links TRBV27 to TRBJ2-7; 8 bases align to TRBD2. The V and J ends lost 0 bases and 2 bases, in that order; junction bases with no gene match: 18. The length of the CDR3 is 20 residues. From germline, CDR1 is MNHEY and CDR2 SMNVEV (reference sequence). The CDR3 here is CASSLSGWGQGGSGAYEQYF. CDR3 coding DNA: TGTGCCAGCAGTTTATCGGGCTGGGGACAAGGGGGTAGCGGGGCCTACGAGCAGTACTTC.

The V gene is TRBV7-3, the J gene TRBJ2-1; TRBD2 matches at 10 bases. V shed 2 bases, J shed 0 bases, and the junction held 7 bases outside the gene matches. This CDR3 is built from 18 residues. Per germline, CDR1 SGHTA and CDR2 FQGTGA. This CDR3 reads CASSLLPSGGVSYNEQFF. CDR3 DNA sequence: TGTGCCAGCAGCTTATTACCCAGCGGGGGGGTCTCCTACAATGAGCAGTTCTTC.

The V and J genes are TRBV7-8 and TRBJ1-4; D is perhaps TRBD1 (5 bases). Germline CDR1 is SGHVS and CDR2 is FQNEAQ. The ends were cut back, 4 bases at V and 10 bases at J, with 19 bases in the middle. The CDR3 is 15 residues long. CDR3 loop: CASSSDGQAGRKLFF. CDR3 bases: TGTGCCAGCAGCTCTGACGGGCAGGCGGGGCGAAAACTGTTTTTT.

The chain is built from TRBV9 and TRBJ2-2; D is perhaps TRBD2 (5 bases). V lost 0 bases and J lost 4, with 10 bases in between. There are 15 residues in the CDR3. The germline CDR1 and CDR2 sequences are SGDLS and YYNGEE. CDR3 in amino acids: CASSVGAVLTGELFF. The CDR3 DNA follows: TGTGCCAGCAGCGTAGGAGCGGTTCTCACCGGGGAGCTGTTTTTT. Full variable domain (outside the CDR3, taken from reference TRBV9 and TRBJ2-2): DSGVTQTPKHLITATGQRVTLRCSPRSGDLSVYWYQQSLDQGLQFLIQYYNGEERAKGNILERFSAQQFPDLHSELNLSSLELGDSALYFCASSVGAVLTGELFFGEGSRLTVL.

The chain couples TRBV2 to TRBJ1-1; D is undetermined. This CDR3 is 10 amino acids long. Germline CDR1 SNHLY, CDR2 FYNNEI. The V end lost 7 bases, the J end lost 5 bases, and 5 bases lay between the germline ends. CDR3 amino acids: CASTLTEAFF. The CDR3 region has the DNA TGTGCCAGCACCTTAACTGAAGCTTTCTTT.

The genes are TRBV3-1 (or the pseudogene TRBV3-2) and TRBJ2-1; 9 nucleotides line up with TRBD2. The germline gives CDR1 LGHDT, CDR2 YNNKEL (reference sequence). Losses at the gene ends were 4 bases for V and 7 bases for J; bases not matched to a gene: 8. The CDR3 is 15 residues long. CDR3 sequence (DNA): TGTGCCAGCAGCCGGGTAGCGGGGGCTCTGAATGAGCAGTTCTTC. This translates into CASSRVAGALNEQFF.

The count of this clone is one. This chain joins TRBV3-1 (or the pseudogene TRBV3-2) and TRBJ1-2; 8 bases align to TRBD1. The V segment lost 5 bases and the J segment 8 bases; nucleotides outside the gene matches: 7. The germline V gene encodes CDR1 LGHDT and CDR2 YNNKEL (reference sequence). CDR3 size: 13 residues. The CDR3 reads CASSSQGVRGYTF. The CDR3 region has the DNA TGTGCCAGCAGCTCACAGGGGGTTAGAGGCTACACCTTC.

This chain joins TRBV7-9 and TRBJ2-2; 8 bases are shared with TRBD1. Germline loops: CDR1 SEHNR, CDR2 FQNEAQ (reference sequence). The ends lost 5 bases at V and 4 bases at J; junction bases unmatched: 6. There are 15 residues in the CDR3. CDR3 residues: CASSRTGNPTGELFF. The CDR3 nucleotides are TGTGCCAGCAGCAGGACAGGGAATCCCACCGGGGAGCTGTTTTTT. Looking up the rest from reference TRBV7-9 and TRBJ2-2 gives the full variable domain: DTGVSQNPRHKITKRGQNVTFRCDPISEHNRLYWYRQTLGQGPEFLTYFQNEAQLEKSRLLSDRFSAERPKGSFSTLEIQRTEQGDSAMYLCASSRTGNPTGELFFGEGSRLTVL.

This chain joins TRBV18 and TRBJ2-7, with 12 bases matching TRBD1. CDR3 size: 15 residues. The junction had 4 bases not matched to a gene; V was cut back by 5 bases and J by 2 bases. The germline gives CDR1 KGHSH, CDR2 LQKENI. The CDR3 DNA follows: TGTGCCAGCTCAGCCGGGACAGGGGGCCCCTACGAGCAGTACGTC. Amino acids: CASSAGTGGPYEQYV.

The rearrangement uses TRBV29-1 and TRBJ2-3; 7 bases are a match to TRBD2. The germline CDR1 and CDR2 sequences are SQVTM and ANQGSEA. The CDR3 extends over 13 amino acids. With V trimmed by 3 bases and J by 5 bases, 5 bases remained unmatched. The CDR3 DNA is TGCAGCGTTGAGGTGGGAGGGGAAGATACGCAGTATTTT. It specifies CSVEVGGEDTQYF.

A few counts support this clone. The rearrangement joins TRBV7-2 to TRBJ2-7; 10 bases are a match to TRBD2. The V and J ends lost 3 bases and 5 bases, in that order; junction bases with no gene match: 7. This CDR3 is 15 amino acids long. CDR1 and CDR2 from the germline V gene are SGHTA and FQGNSA. CDR3 in amino acids: CASSLGAGGPDEQYF. The CDR3 DNA sequence: TGTGCCAGCAGCTTGGGAGCGGGAGGGCCCGACGAGCAGTACTTC.

The J gene is TRBJ2-3, the V gene TRBV7-2; D call uncertain. V was trimmed by 6 bases and J by 0 bases, leaving 13 bases between them. CDR1 SGHTA and CDR2 FQGNSA come from the germline V gene. The length of the CDR3 is 15 residues. CDR3 residues: CASRPRLPSTDTQYF. As DNA, the CDR3 is TGTGCCAGCAGGCCCAGGTTACCTAGCACAGATACGCAGTATTTT.

The J gene is TRBJ2-4, the V gene TRBV2; 8 bases match TRBD2. This CDR3 contains 16 residues. Germline V gene data show CDR1 as SNHLY and CDR2 as FYNNEI. Germline trimming cut 6 bases from V and 3 bases from J; bases unmatched to any gene: 10. DNA for the CDR3: TGTGCCAGCAGGGCTTCTAGCGGGTGGCTCAAAAACATTCAGTACTTC. It codes for CASRASSGWLKNIQYF.

The CDR3 here is CASSSPGTSTDTQYF. DNA for the CDR3: TGCGCCAGCAGCAGCCCCGGGACTAGCACAGATACGCAGTATTTT. This chain joins TRBV5-1 and TRBJ2-3, with D possibly TRBD2 on 6 matching bases. The V end was cut by 4 bases, the J end by 0 bases, with 12 bases between. The germline V gene has CDR1 SGHRS and CDR2 YFSETQ. The CDR3 consists of 15 residues.

This rearrangement joins TRBV6-5 to TRBJ2-7; no reliable D call. CDR3 length: 16 amino acids. V lost 0 bases to trimming and J lost 2 bases, with 14 bases between them. The germline V gene has CDR1 MNHEY and CDR2 SVGAGI. The CDR3 here is CASSYSRFSTTYEQYV. The CDR3 region has the DNA TGTGCCAGCAGTTACTCACGGTTCTCTACCACCTACGAGCAGTACGTC.

The V gene is TRBV19, the J gene TRBJ2-7; D may be TRBD1 (5 bases). V was shortened by 3 bases and J by 0 bases, with 12 bases between the two germline ends. The CDR3 consists of 15 residues. Germline V gene data show CDR1 as LNHDA and CDR2 as SQIVND (reference sequence). CDR3 DNA sequence: TGTGCCAGTAGTATTTTCAAGGGGCCCTCCTACGAGCAGTACGTC. It is translated as CASSIFKGPSYEQYV.